The present entry profiles one T cell receptor (beta chain) with its context. Its antigen is currently unknown. This sample was taken from a study of CD8+ T cells in alopecia areata. Sequencing templates came from extracted RNA that was reverse transcribed into cDNA. TCRdb's copy holds only in-frame clones and misses some; the assay was immunoSEQ multiplex PCR. The sample consists of 150,000 to 180,000 clones, less than 65% of them appearing once. Findings and limits, study-wide: Mice showed clearer TCR sharing than patients did, a gap that was possibly HLA-related.

From alopecia areata patients, lesional scalp punch biopsies and peripheral blood were collected. Per germline, CDR1 SGDLS and CDR2 YYNGEE. V was pared by 0 bases and J by 2 bases, with 12 bases between. The CDR3 loop spans 15 amino acids. The chain carries TRBV9 and TRBJ2-7, with a possible D match to TRBD2 (6 bases). The clonotype originates from a human donor with alopecia areata. Here the sequenced sample was CD8+ T cells sorted from blood, taken at week 0. The CDR3: CASSVGIADTYEQYF. The CDR3 DNA sequence: TGTGCCAGCAGCGTAGGGATAGCGGACACCTACGAGCAGTACTTC.